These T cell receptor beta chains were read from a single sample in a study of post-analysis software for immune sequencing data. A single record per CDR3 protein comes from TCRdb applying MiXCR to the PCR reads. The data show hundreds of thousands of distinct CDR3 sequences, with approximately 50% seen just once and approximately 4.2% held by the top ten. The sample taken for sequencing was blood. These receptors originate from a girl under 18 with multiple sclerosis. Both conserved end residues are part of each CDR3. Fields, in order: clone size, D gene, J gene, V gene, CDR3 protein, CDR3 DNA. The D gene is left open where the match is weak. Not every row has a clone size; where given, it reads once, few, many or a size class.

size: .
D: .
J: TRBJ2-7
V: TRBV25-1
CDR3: CASSPWGLDYEQYF
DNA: TGTGCCAGCAGCCCTTGGGGGTTGGACTACGAGCAGTACTTC

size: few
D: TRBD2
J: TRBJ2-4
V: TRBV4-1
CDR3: CASSVLAGGPLAKNIQYF
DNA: TGCGCCAGCAGCGTACTAGCGGGGGGTCCTCTAGCCAAAAACATTCAGTACTTC

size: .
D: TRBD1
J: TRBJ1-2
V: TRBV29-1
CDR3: CSALGTGGNLGYGYTF
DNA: TGCAGCGCTCTGGGGACAGGGGGCAATCTCGGCTATGGCTACACCTTC

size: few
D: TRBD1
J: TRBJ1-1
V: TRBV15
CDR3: CATSRDRGTGGRDTEAFF
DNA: TGTGCCACCAGCAGAGATCGGGGGACAGGGGGCCGGGACACTGAAGCTTTCTTT

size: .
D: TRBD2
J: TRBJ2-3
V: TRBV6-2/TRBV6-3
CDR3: CASTGLAEYTQYF
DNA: TGTGCCAGCACGGGACTAGCGGAATATACGCAGTATTTT

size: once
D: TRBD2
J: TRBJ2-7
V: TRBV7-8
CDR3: CASSFTSGSHEQYF
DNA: TGTGCCAGCAGCTTTACTAGCGGGAGTCACGAGCAGTACTTC

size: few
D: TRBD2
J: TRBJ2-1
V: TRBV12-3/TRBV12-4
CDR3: CASSPPTSGVSSYNEQFF
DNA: TGTGCCAGCAGTCCCCCAACTAGCGGGGTAAGCTCCTACAATGAGCAGTTCTTC

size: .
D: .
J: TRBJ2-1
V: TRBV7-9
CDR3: CASSIGGGAYNEQFF
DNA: TGTGCCAGCAGCATAGGAGGGGGGGCCTACAATGAGCAGTTCTTC

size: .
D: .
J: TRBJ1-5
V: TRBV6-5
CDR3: CASSSRGQSNQPQHF
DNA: TGTGCCAGCAGTTCACGTGGTCAGAGCAATCAGCCCCAGCATTTT

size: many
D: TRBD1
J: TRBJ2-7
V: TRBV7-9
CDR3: CASSSRTGSSYEQYF
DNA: TGCGCCAGCAGTTCTCGGACAGGTTCCTCCTACGAGCAGTACTTC

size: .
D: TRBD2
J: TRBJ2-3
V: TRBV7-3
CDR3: CAGSRGTSGRPDTQYF
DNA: TGTGCCGGCAGCCGTGGGACTAGCGGGAGGCCAGATACGCAGTATTTT

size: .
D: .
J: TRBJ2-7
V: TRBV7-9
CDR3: CASSWYVEYEQYF
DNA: TGTGCCAGCAGTTGGTACGTCGAGTACGAGCAGTACTTC

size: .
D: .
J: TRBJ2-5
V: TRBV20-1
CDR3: CSASETGHETQYF
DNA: TGCAGTGCTAGCGAGACGGGTCACGAGACCCAGTACTTC

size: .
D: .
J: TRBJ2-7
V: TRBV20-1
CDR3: CSAAKGGGYEQYF
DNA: TGCAGTGCTGCGAAAGGGGGAGGTTACGAGCAGTACTTC

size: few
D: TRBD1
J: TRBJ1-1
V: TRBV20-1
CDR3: CSARDTTGGLTEAFF
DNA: TGCAGTGCTAGAGATACCACAGGGGGCCTCACTGAAGCTTTCTTT

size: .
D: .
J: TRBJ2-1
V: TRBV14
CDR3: CTSSQAFPLRRNEQFF
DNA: TGTACCAGCAGCCAAGCGTTCCCCCTTAGACGAAATGAGCAGTTCTTC

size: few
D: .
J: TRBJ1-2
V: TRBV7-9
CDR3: CASSPRQAGTIYGYTF
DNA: TGTGCCAGCAGCCCCCGTCAGGCAGGGACTATCTATGGCTACACCTTC

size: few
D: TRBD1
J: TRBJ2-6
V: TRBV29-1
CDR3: CSVPDREGSGANVLTF
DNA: TGCAGCGTGCCGGACAGGGAAGGCTCTGGGGCCAACGTCCTGACTTTC

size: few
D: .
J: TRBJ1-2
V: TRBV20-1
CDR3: CSARDGNYGYTF
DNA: TGCAGTGCTAGAGACGGGAACTATGGCTACACCTTC

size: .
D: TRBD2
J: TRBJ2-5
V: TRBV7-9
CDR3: CASSLLAGGAQYF
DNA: TGTGCCAGCAGTTTACTAGCGGGGGGTGCCCAGTACTTC

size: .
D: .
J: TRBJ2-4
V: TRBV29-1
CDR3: CSVEIRGNIQYF
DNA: TGCAGCGTTGAAATTAGGGGAAACATTCAGTACTTC

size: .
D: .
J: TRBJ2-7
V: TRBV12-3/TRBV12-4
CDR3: CASSPLVTEQYF
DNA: TGTGCCAGCAGTCCTCTAGTGACCGAGCAGTACTTC

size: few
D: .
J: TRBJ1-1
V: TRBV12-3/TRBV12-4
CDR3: CASSFTRATEAFF
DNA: TGTGCCAGCAGTTTCACCAGGGCCACTGAAGCTTTCTTT

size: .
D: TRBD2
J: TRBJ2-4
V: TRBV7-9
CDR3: CASSLTAGEGNIQYF
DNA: TGTGCCAGCAGCTTAACAGCGGGAGAGGGAAACATTCAGTACTTC

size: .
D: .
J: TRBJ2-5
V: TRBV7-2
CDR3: CASSLKQTQYF
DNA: TGTGCCAGCAGCTTAAAGCAGACCCAGTACTTC

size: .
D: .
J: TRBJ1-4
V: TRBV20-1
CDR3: CSASRLPWVFF
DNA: TGCAGTGCTAGCAGGCTCCCATGGGTGTTTTTT

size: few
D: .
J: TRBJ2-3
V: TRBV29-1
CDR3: CSVGGPFTDTQYF
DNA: TGCAGCGTTGGGGGACCTTTCACAGATACGCAGTATTTT

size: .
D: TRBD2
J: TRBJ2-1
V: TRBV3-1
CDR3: CASSQWLAAYNEQFF
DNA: TGTGCCAGCAGCCAGTGGCTAGCGGCCTACAATGAGCAGTTCTTC

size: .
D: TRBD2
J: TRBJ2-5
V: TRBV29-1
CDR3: CSVDGLAGVQETQYF
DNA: TGCAGCGTTGATGGACTAGCGGGAGTACAAGAGACCCAGTACTTC

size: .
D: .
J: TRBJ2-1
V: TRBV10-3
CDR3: CAISGRDPRPNEQFF
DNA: TGTGCCATCAGTGGCCGGGACCCCCGACCGAATGAGCAGTTCTTC

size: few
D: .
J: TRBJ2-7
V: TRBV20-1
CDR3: CSAWSSEQYF
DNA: TGCAGTGCATGGAGTTCCGAGCAGTACTTC

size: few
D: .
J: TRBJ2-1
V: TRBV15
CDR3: CATSRDRVAWSSYNEQFF
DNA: TGTGCCACCAGCAGAGATCGAGTAGCTTGGAGCTCCTACAATGAGCAGTTCTTC

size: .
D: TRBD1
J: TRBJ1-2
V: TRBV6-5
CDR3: CASTRDRVGNNGYTF
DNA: TGTGCCAGCACCCGAGACAGGGTTGGTAACAATGGCTACACCTTC

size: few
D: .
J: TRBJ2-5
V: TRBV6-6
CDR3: CASSDPIETQYF
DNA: TGTGCCAGCAGTGACCCGATAGAGACCCAGTACTTC

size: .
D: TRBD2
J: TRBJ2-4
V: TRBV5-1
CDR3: CASSQAGASIQYF
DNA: TGCGCCAGCAGCCAAGCGGGAGCGAGCATTCAGTACTTC

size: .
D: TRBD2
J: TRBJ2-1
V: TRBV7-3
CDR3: CAIPTRLAGVLYNEQFF
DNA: TGTGCCATCCCCACGCGGTTAGCGGGAGTTCTATACAATGAGCAGTTCTTC

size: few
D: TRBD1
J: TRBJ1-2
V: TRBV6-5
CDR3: CASTRRQGPEGYTF
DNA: TGTGCCAGCACCCGACGACAGGGCCCGGAGGGCTACACCTTC

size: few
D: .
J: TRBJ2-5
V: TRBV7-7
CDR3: CASSPTTLQETQYF
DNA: TGTGCTAGCAGCCCGACTACCCTCCAAGAGACCCAGTACTTC

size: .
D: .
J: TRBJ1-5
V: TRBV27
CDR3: CASASWAGRDQPQHF
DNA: TGTGCCAGCGCTTCATGGGCAGGGAGGGATCAGCCCCAGCATTTT

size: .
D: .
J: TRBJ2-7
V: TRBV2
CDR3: CANNLKSGVSEQYF
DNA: TGTGCCAACAACTTGAAGTCAGGGGTGAGCGAGCAGTACTTC

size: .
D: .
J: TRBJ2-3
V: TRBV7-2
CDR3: CASSLGVRGTDTQYF
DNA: TGTGCCAGCAGCTTAGGGGTTCGAGGCACAGATACGCAGTATTTT

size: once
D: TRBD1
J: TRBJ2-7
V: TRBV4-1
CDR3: CASSQATQGTTYEQYF
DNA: TGCGCCAGCAGCCAAGCAACACAGGGGACCACCTACGAGCAGTACTTC

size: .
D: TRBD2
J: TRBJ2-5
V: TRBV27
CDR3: CASSPGTSGRGTQYF
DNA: TGTGCCAGCAGTCCCGGGACTAGCGGGAGGGGGACCCAGTACTTC

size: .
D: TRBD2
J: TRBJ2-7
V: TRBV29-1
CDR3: CSVRNPGEGEGYYEQYF
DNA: TGCAGCGTGAGGAACCCTGGGGAGGGCGAGGGGTACTACGAGCAGTACTTC

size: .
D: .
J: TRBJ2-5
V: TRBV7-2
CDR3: CASSLSWFGETQYF
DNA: TGTGCCAGCAGCTTATCATGGTTTGGAGAGACCCAGTACTTC

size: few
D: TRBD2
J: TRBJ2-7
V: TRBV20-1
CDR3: CSASGLAGGPRSYEQYF
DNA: TGCAGTGCTAGTGGCCTAGCGGGGGGGCCAAGAAGCTACGAGCAGTACTTC

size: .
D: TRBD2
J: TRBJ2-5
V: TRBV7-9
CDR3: CASRSLGLGETQYF
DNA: TGTGCCAGCAGGTCATTAGGACTAGGTGAGACCCAGTACTTC

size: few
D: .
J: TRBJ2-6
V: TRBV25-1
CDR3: CASRRAGANVLTF
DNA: TGTGCCAGCCGGAGGGCCGGGGCCAACGTCCTGACTTTC

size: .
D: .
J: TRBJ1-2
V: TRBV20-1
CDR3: CSARREIPNYGYTF
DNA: TGCAGTGCCCGAAGGGAGATCCCTAACTATGGCTACACCTTC

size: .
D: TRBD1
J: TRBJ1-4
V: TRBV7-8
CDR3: CASSRPGGVEKLFF
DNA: TGTGCCAGCAGCAGACCAGGGGGCGTGGAAAAACTGTTTTTT

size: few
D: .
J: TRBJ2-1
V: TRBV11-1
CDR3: CASSFRSTYNEQFF
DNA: TGTGCCAGCTCCTTCAGGAGCACCTACAATGAGCAGTTCTTC

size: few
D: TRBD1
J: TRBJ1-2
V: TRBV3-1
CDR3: CASSLRTGRDGYTF
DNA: TGTGCCAGCAGCCTTCGGACAGGGAGGGATGGCTACACCTTC

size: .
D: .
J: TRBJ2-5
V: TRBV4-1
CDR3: CASSQEQQMGETQYF
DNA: TGCGCCAGCAGCCAAGAGCAGCAGATGGGAGAGACCCAGTACTTC

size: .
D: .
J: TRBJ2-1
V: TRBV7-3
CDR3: CASSLSESGEQFF
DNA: TGTGCCAGCAGCTTATCTGAGTCCGGTGAGCAGTTCTTC

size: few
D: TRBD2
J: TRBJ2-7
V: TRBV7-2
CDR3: CASRSGTSYEQYF
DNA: TGTGCCAGCAGGAGCGGGACCTCCTACGAGCAGTACTTC

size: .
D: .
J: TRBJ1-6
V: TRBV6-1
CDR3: CASGGDLRNLPLHF
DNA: TGTGCCAGTGGGGGGGACCTGAGAAATTTACCCCTCCACTTT

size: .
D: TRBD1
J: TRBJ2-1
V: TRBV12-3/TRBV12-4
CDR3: CASSLTGVGEQFF
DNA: TGTGCCAGCAGTCTGACAGGGGTCGGTGAGCAGTTCTTC

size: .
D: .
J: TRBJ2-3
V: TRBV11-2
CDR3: CASSLGSAPGTDTQYF
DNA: TGTGCCAGCAGCTTAGGCTCAGCACCAGGGACAGATACGCAGTATTTT

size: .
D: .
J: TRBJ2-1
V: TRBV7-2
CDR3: CASSLEDRAYNEQFF
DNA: TGTGCCAGCAGCTTAGAAGACAGAGCGTACAATGAGCAGTTCTTC